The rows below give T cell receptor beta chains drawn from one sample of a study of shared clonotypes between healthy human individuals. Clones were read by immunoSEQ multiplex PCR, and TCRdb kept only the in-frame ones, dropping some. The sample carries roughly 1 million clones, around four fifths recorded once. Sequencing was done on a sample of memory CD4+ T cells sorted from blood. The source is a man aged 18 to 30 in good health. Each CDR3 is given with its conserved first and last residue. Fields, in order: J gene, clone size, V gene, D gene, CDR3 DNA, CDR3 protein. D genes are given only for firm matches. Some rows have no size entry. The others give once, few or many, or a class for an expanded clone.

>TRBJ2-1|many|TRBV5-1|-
TGCGCCAGCAGCTTGGGCCATGTCGACGCGGGGGAGCAGTTCTTC
CASSLGHVDAGEQFF
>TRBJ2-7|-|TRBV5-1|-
TGCGCCAGCAGCAGTCAAATCTCCTACGAGCAGTACTTC
CASSSQISYEQYF
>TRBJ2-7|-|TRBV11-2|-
TGTGCCAGCAGCTTAGAGGCTTTTTACGAGCAGTACTTC
CASSLEAFYEQYF
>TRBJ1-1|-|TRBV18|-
TGTGCCAGCGCGGAACGACACCTCAAGAACACTGAAGCTTTCTTT
CASAERHLKNTEAFF
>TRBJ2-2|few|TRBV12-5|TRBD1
TGTGCTAGTGGTTTACGGGACAGGCTGAACACCGGGGAGCTGTTTTTT
CASGLRDRLNTGELFF
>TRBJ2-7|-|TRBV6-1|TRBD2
TGTGCCAGCTCTCGGACTAGATCAGTGTCATACGAGCAGTACTTC
CASSRTRSVSYEQYF
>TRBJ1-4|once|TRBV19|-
TGTGCAAGTAGGCCGGCCATTAATGAAAAACTGTTTTTT
CASRPAINEKLFF
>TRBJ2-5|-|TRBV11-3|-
TGTGCCAGCAGCTTGAGCGGAGCAGAGACCCAGTACTTC
CASSLSGAETQYF
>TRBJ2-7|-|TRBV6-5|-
TGTGCCAGCAGTTACCGCGGTAGCTCCTACGAGCAGTACTTC
CASSYRGSSYEQYF
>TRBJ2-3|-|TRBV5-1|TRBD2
TGCGCCAGCAGACCGATAGCGGGGACAGATACGCAGTATTTT
CASRPIAGTDTQYF
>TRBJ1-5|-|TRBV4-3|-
TGCGCCAGCAGCCAAGTCGCAGTTAGCAATCAGCCCCAGCATTTT
CASSQVAVSNQPQHF
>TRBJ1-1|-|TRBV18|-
TGTGCCAGCTCACCCTTCGAAGACACTGAAGCTTTCTTT
CASSPFEDTEAFF
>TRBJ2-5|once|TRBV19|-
TGTGCCAGTAGTCCTAACAGGGAAGAGACCCAGTACTTC
CASSPNREETQYF
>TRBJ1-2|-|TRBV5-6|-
TGTGCCAGCAGCTCCGTATCTACGAAACTTAACTATGGCTACACCTTC
CASSSVSTKLNYGYTF
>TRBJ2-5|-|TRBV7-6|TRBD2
TGTGCCAGCAGCAAACTAGCGGGGGGACAAGAGACCCAGTACTTC
CASSKLAGGQETQYF
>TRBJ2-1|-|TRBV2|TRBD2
TGTGCCAGCAGTGTACTAGCGGGGGCCCCCTCCTACAATGAGCAGTTCTTC
CASSVLAGAPSYNEQFF
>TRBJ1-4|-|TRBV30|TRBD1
TGTGCCTGGGGTACAGGGGTGGGTGAAAAACTGTTTTTT
CAWGTGVGEKLFF
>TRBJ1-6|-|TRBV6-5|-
TGTGCCAGCAGGTGGGAGGCGTATTCACCCCTCCACTTT
CASRWEAYSPLHF
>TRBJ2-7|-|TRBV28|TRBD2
TGTGCCAGCAGTCCGCCGGGACTAGCGGGGGGGTGGGACGAGCAGTACTTC
CASSPPGLAGGWDEQYF
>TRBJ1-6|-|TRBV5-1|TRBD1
TGCGCCAGCAGCTTGGACAGGGGCCTCAATTCACCCCTCCACTTT
CASSLDRGLNSPLHF
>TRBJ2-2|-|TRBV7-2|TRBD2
TGTGCCAGCAGGTCGACTAGCGGGACGGAGCTGTTTTTT
CASRSTSGTELFF
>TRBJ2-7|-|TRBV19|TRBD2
TGTGCCAGTAGTTCATATGTAGCGGGGGGATCCTACGAGCAGTACTTC
CASSSYVAGGSYEQYF
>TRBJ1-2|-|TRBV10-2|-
TGCGCCAGCAGCCCGGACGCCGTAGTTGGGGGCTACACCTTC
CASSPDAVVGGYTF